This entry features one T cell receptor (beta chain) sequence. As originally analysed: Cell counts per sample came from amplifying reference gene primers. The table came from immunoSEQ multiplex PCR; TCRdb's copy has only in-frame clones and leaves some out. For V, J and clone size, that table is used; D and trimming come from the DNA. The table shows about 230,000 clones, with 81% occurring only once. The length of the CDR3 is 17 residues. CDR1 is MNHEY and CDR2 is SMNVEV in the germline V gene (reference sequence). Trimming removed 8 bases at V and 0 bases at J, with 20 bases between. This sample is part of a study of blood T cell repertoires in COVID-19.

The sample taken for sequencing was peripheral blood. The receptor's source is a woman older than 75 with acute or convalescent COVID-19. The chain uses TRBV27 and TRBJ1-3; weak D call: TRBD1 (6 bases). The CDR3 region is CASAGAGGAFSGNTIYF. DNA for the CDR3: TGTGCCAGCGCTGGCGCTGGGGGCGCCTTCTCTGGAAACACCATATATTTT.